This entry lists 18 T cell receptor beta chains sequenced from one sample in a study of cytomegalovirus exposure and HLA in healthy donors. PCR primers comprised 60 Vbeta and 13 Jbeta primers. The protocol was immunoSEQ multiplex PCR, while the TCRdb copy is restricted to in-frame clones and leaves out a portion. The table records 150,000 to 200,000 clones, 55% to 70% of them present only once. Material for sequencing was PBMCs. These receptors were obtained from a woman between 40 and 55 years old in good health and CMV-seropositive.

This clone has just a few counts. CDR3 bases: TGTGCCAGCTCACCGCTGGACCCGGGACAGGGGTTTTTCGGCTACACCTTC. This codes for CASSPLDPGQGFFGYTF. The rearrangement joins TRBV18 to TRBJ1-2, with TRBD1 matching 10 bases. From germline, CDR1 is KGHSH and CDR2 LQKENI. The CDR3 has 17 amino acids. J gave up 8 bases and V 3 bases, and 15 bases lay outside the gene matches.

The chain recombines TRBV6-5 with TRBJ2-1; TRBD2 agrees at 9 bases. CDR3 size: 14 residues. The germline V gene has CDR1 MNHEY and CDR2 SVGAGI. V shed 6 bases and J 7 bases; nucleotides not matched to a gene: 7. The CDR3 is CASRGAGGANEQFF. The CDR3 coding sequence is TGTGCCAGCAGGGGCGCGGGGGGGGCGAATGAGCAGTTCTTC.

This clone was detected only once. The V gene is TRBV28, the J gene TRBJ2-5; TRBD2 matches at 9 bases. This CDR3 contains 13 residues. The J segment lost 2 bases and the V segment lost 6 bases, leaving 1 base of the junction unmatched. The germline V gene has CDR1 MDHEN and CDR2 SYDVKM. This CDR3 is CASRAGGQETQYF. Written as DNA, the CDR3 is TGTGCCAGCAGAGCGGGAGGTCAAGAGACCCAGTACTTC.

This clone has just a few counts. The V call is TRBV7-9, the J call TRBJ1-3, with D possibly being TRBD1 (5 bases). Trimming shortened V by 2 bases and J by 4 bases, and 12 bases separated the two germline ends. CDR1 SEHNR and CDR2 FQNEAQ come from the germline V gene (reference sequence). The CDR3 totals 15 residues. CDR3 sequence reads: CASSLTGGAGNTIYF. The CDR3 region has the DNA TGTGCCAGCAGCTTAACAGGAGGGGCCGGAAACACCATATATTTT.

This clone was picked up a small number of times. This sequence joins TRBV7-9 and TRBJ2-1, with D hard to call. This CDR3 has 13 amino acids. Germline-derived CDR1 and CDR2 are SEHNR and FQNEAQ (reference sequence). Between the trimmed V and J ends, which lost 1 base and 9 bases, there was a span of 10 bases. CDR3: CASSLVAVGEQFF. CDR3 in DNA: TGTGCCAGCAGCTTAGTTGCGGTAGGTGAGCAGTTCTTC.

This clone was seen a few times. The rearrangement uses TRBV7-2 and TRBJ2-7, with a tentative D call TRBD2 (6 bases). The CDR3 contains 15 residues. Germline CDR1 is SGHTA and CDR2 is FQGNSA. V lost 2 bases and J lost 6, with 17 bases in between. CDR3 DNA sequence: TGTGCCAGCAGCTTATCAAGTACTAGCAAGAGCGAGCAGTACTTC. As protein: CASSLSSTSKSEQYF.

This rearrangement joins TRBV19 to TRBJ1-2, with unresolved D. Trimming stripped 3 bases from V and 0 bases from J, with 17 bases between. This CDR3 is built from 17 residues. CDR1 and CDR2 (germline): LNHDA, SQIVND (reference sequence). The CDR3 loop is CASSIAGFFGANYGYTF. In DNA form, the CDR3 reads TGTGCCAGTAGTATCGCTGGCTTTTTTGGAGCTAACTATGGCTACACCTTC. The full variable domain, completed using reference TRBV19 and TRBJ1-2, is DGGITQSPKYLFRKEGQNVTLSCEQNLNHDAMYWYRQDPGQGLRLIYYSQIVNDFQKGDIAEGYSVSREKKESFPLTVTSAQKNPTAFYLCASSIAGFFGANYGYTFGSGTRLTVV.

V gene TRBV11-1 combines with J gene TRBJ2-7, with unresolved D. CDR3 length equals 13 residues. Trimming removed 5 bases from V and 1 base from J, with 9 bases in between. Germline values: CDR1 SGHAT, CDR2 FQDESV (reference sequence). The CDR3 spells CASSRQRSYEQYF. CDR3 coding DNA: TGTGCCAGCAGCCGTCAACGGTCCTACGAGCAGTACTTC. Full variable domain (missing parts from reference TRBV11-1 and TRBJ2-7): EAEVAQSPRYKITEKSQAVAFWCDPISGHATLYWYRQILGQGPELLVQFQDESVVDDSQLPKDRFSAERLKGVDSTLKIQPAELGDSAMYLCASSRQRSYEQYFGPGTRLTVT.

This chain uses TRBV7-2 with TRBJ1-5, with 9 bases identical to TRBD1. Trimming at V came to 5 bases and at J to 3 bases, leaving 8 bases not matched to a gene. The CDR3 runs 16 residues. The germline gives CDR1 SGHTA, CDR2 FQGNSA. CDR3 sequence reads: CASSAQGAGNNQPQHF. In DNA, the CDR3 is TGTGCCAGCAGCGCACAGGGGGCTGGGAACAATCAGCCCCAGCATTTT. Looking up the rest from reference TRBV7-2 and TRBJ1-5 gives the full variable domain: GAGVSQSPSNKVTEKGKDVELRCDPISGHTALYWYRQSLGQGLEFLIYFQGNSAPDKSGLPSDRFSAERTGGSVSTLTIQRTQQEDSAVYLCASSAQGAGNNQPQHFGDGTRLSIL.

The chain is built from TRBV4-2 and TRBJ2-2, with D perhaps TRBD1 (6 bases). Trimming cost V 1 base and J 4 bases, with 16 bases left between them. This CDR3 is built from 17 residues. In germline, CDR1 is LGHNA, CDR2 YNFKEQ. In DNA form, the CDR3 reads TGTGCCAGCAGCCAAGTAGGACCCGTAGGGGGCACCGGGGAGCTGTTTTTT. It codes for CASSQVGPVGGTGELFF.

As DNA, the CDR3 is TGTGCCAGCAGCTTAGAGGTCCGGAACAGTCAGCTCTATGGCTACACCTTC. It yields the protein CASSLEVRNSQLYGYTF. The chain has TRBV7-2 and TRBJ1-2; D gene ambiguous. The V gene's germline CDR1 is SGHTA and CDR2 FQGNSA. The CDR3 runs 17 residues. V lost 1 base to trimming and J lost 4 bases, with 19 bases between them.

The chain has TRBV7-9 and TRBJ1-4; tentatively, D is TRBD1 (6 bases). The V gene lost 6 bases and the J gene lost 5 bases, with 16 bases spanning the gap. Looked up from germline, CDR1 is SEHNR and CDR2 is FQNEAQ (reference sequence). The CDR3 consists of 15 residues. The chain's CDR3 is CASRHADSLNEKLFF. CDR3 DNA: TGTGCCAGCAGACATGCGGACAGCTTAAATGAAAAACTGTTTTTT.

This clone came up a few times. V and J are TRBV27 and TRBJ2-7; the match to TRBD1 covers 9 bases. This CDR3 spans 16 amino acids. V was clipped by 5 bases and J by 4 bases; unmatched bases: 12. Germline CDR1 is MNHEY and CDR2 is SMNVEV (reference sequence). DNA of the CDR3: TGTGCCAGCAGTCCAAACAGGGGGCAAATTGGGTACGAGCAGTACTTC. This translates into CASSPNRGQIGYEQYF.

This clone was seen a few times. This chain links TRBV7-2 with TRBJ2-2; D perhaps matches TRBD1 (5 bases). Trimming took 3 bases from V and 3 from J, leaving 8 bases between them. This CDR3 comprises 14 residues. Looked up from germline, CDR1 is SGHTA and CDR2 is FQGNSA. CDR3 bases: TGTGCCAGCAGCTTCTCCAGGGACACCGGGGAGCTGTTTTTT. This translates into CASSFSRDTGELFF.

The J gene is TRBJ2-2, the V gene TRBV11-1, with D tentatively TRBD1 (5 bases). The CDR3 totals 14 residues. Germline V CDR1 and CDR2: SGHAT, FQDESV (reference sequence). The ends were cut back, 3 bases at V and 6 bases at J, with 11 bases in the middle. The CDR3 reads CASSFRVIAGELFF. In DNA, the CDR3 is TGTGCCAGCAGCTTCAGGGTAATAGCCGGGGAGCTGTTTTTT.

The chain carries TRBV7-2 and TRBJ2-7; 11 bases map to TRBD2. With V trimmed by 5 bases and J by 5 bases, 8 bases remained unmatched. Germline values: CDR1 SGHTA, CDR2 FQGNSA. The CDR3 loop spans 15 amino acids. As DNA, the CDR3 is TGTGCCAGCAGCCGCGCTAGCGGGAGGTCCCACGAGCAGTACTTC. It yields the protein CASSRASGRSHEQYF.

The chain uses TRBV2 and TRBJ2-6; D remains unclear. The CDR3 loop spans 16 amino acids. Germline V gene data show CDR1 as SNHLY and CDR2 as FYNNEI. V lost 4 bases and J 1 base, leaving 11 bases between the germline ends. The CDR3 protein is CASSVGRLSGANVLTF. Written as DNA, the CDR3 is TGTGCCAGCAGTGTTGGAAGACTGTCTGGGGCCAACGTCCTGACTTTC.

This chain joins TRBV7-2 and TRBJ1-4; TRBD1 matches at 7 bases. This CDR3 comprises 14 residues. Germline V gene data show CDR1 as SGHTA and CDR2 as FQGNSA. The V gene end was trimmed by 5 bases and the J gene end by 10 bases; junction bases not matched to a gene: 10. CDR3 loop: CASSHGTAERKLFF. CDR3 in DNA: TGTGCCAGCAGCCACGGGACAGCAGAACGAAAACTGTTTTTT.